This record covers a single T cell receptor (beta chain). Antigen: not known. The CDR3 is 14 residues long. Between the trimmed V and J ends, which lost 5 bases and 9 bases, there was a span of 14 bases. The data were taken from a study of T cells in Graves' hyperthyroidism and ophthalmopathy. Overall study context: The blood sample was taken at first diagnosis, before treatment began.

Using RNA transcripts as the source, TCR beta CDR3 regions were amplified. When the TCR CDR3 underwent first-round RT-PCR, the HTBI primer set was used. MiXCR was run by TCRdb on the multiplex PCR reads, yielding one entry per CDR3 protein. The sample carries 550,000 to 850,000 distinct CDR3 sequences, around a sixth recorded once. A patient was excluded if there was uncontrolled infection, other autoimmune disease, pregnancy or lactation. Ahead of any ophthalmopathy symptoms, the blood sample was obtained at the first diagnosis of hyperthyroidism. Study observations and caveats: Blood also held most thyroid clonotypes expanded beyond 0.001.

The chain is built from TRBV12-3 or TRBV12-4 and TRBJ1-6; D is uncertain. This sequence originates from a woman in her fifties or sixties with Graves' hyperthyroidism that later progressed to Graves' ophthalmopathy. Sequencing was performed on blood. CDR3 nucleotide sequence: TGTGCCAGCAGTACCGGTAGGGCAGGTTCACCCCTCCACTTT. Protein: CASSTGRAGSPLHF.